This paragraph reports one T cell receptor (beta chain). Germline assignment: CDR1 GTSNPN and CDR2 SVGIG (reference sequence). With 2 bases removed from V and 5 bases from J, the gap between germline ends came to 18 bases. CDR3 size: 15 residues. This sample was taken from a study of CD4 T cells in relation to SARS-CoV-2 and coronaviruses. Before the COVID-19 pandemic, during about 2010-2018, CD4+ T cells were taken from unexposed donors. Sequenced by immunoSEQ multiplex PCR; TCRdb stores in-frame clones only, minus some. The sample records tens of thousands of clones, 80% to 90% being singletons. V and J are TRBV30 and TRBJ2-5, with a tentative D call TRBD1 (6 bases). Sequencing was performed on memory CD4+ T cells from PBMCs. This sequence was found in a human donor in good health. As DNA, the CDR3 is TGTGCCTGGAGTTTTGATCAGGGGTCTGCGGAGACCCAGTACTTC. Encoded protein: CAWSFDQGSAETQYF.